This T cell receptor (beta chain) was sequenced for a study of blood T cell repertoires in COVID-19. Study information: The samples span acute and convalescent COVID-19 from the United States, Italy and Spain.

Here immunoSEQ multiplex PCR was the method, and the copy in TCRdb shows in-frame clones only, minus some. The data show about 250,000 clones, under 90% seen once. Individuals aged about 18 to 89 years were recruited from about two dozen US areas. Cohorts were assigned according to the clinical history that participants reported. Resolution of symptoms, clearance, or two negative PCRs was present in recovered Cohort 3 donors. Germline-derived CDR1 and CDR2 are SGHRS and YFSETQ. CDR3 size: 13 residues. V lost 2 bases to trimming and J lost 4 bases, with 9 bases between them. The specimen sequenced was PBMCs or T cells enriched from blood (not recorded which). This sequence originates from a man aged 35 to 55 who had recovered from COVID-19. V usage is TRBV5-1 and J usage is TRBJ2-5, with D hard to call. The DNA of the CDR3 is TGCGCCAGCAGCTTCATAGGCGGAGAGACCCAGTACTTC. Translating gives CASSFIGGETQYF.